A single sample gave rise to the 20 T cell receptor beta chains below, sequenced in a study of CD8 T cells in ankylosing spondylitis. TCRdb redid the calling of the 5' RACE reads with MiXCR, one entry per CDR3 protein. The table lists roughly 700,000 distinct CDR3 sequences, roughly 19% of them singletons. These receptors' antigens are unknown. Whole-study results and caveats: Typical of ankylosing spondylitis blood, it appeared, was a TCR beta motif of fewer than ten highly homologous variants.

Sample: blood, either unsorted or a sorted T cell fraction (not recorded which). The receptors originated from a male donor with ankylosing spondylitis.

CDR3 residues: CASSRDRTSTDTQYF. Written as DNA, the CDR3 is TGTGCCAGCAGCAGGGACAGGACCTCCACAGATACGCAGTATTTT. The chain couples TRBV7-9 to TRBJ2-3; 8 bases are shared with TRBD1. Germline CDR1 SEHNR, CDR2 FQNEAQ (reference sequence). With 5 bases clipped from V and 2 bases from J, the junction kept 6 bases outside the gene matches. This CDR3 comprises 15 residues.

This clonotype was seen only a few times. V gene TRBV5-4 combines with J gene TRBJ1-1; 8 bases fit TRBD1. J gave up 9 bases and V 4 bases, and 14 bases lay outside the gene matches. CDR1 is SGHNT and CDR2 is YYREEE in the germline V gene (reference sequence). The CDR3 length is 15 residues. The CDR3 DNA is TGTGCCAGCAGCGATCTTGGACAGGGAACCGCAAAAGCTTTCTTT. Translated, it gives CASSDLGQGTAKAFF.

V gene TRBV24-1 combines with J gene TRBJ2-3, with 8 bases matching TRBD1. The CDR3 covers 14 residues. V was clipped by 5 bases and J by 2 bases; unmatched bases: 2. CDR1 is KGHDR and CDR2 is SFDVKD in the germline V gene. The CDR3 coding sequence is TGTGCCACCAGTGGACAGGGGTCCACAGATACGCAGTATTTT. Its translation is CATSGQGSTDTQYF.

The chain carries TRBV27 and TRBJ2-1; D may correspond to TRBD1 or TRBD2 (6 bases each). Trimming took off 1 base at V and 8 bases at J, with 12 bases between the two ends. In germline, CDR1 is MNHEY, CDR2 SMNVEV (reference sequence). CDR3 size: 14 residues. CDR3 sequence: CASSLFNGGDEQFF. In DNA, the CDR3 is TGTGCCAGCAGTTTATTCAACGGGGGCGATGAGCAGTTCTTC.

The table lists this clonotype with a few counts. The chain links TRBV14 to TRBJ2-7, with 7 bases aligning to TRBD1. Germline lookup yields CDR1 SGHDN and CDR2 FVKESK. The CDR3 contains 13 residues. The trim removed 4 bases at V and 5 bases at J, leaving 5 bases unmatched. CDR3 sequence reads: CASSPLQGHEQYF. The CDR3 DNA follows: TGTGCCAGCAGCCCACTACAGGGGCACGAGCAGTACTTC.

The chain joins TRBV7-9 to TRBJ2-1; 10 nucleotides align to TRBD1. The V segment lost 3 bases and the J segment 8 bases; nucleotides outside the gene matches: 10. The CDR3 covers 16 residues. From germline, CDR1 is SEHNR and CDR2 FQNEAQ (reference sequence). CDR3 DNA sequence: TGTGCCAGCAGCTTTCAGGACAGGGGGGTTTCTGATGAGCAGTTCTTC. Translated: CASSFQDRGVSDEQFF.

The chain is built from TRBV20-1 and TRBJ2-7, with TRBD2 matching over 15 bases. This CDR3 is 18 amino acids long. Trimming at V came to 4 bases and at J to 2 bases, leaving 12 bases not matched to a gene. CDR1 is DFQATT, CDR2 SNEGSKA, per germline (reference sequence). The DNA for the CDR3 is TGCAGTGCTAACCCCCCGGGACTAGCGGGAGGAGGGACCTACGAGCAGTACTTC. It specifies CSANPPGLAGGGTYEQYF.

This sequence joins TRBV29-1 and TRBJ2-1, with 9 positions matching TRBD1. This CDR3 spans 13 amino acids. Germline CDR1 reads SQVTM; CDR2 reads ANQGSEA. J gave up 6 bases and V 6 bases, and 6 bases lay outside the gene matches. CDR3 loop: CSVGTGRVNEQFF. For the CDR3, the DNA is TGCAGCGTCGGGACAGGGCGGGTCAATGAGCAGTTCTTC.

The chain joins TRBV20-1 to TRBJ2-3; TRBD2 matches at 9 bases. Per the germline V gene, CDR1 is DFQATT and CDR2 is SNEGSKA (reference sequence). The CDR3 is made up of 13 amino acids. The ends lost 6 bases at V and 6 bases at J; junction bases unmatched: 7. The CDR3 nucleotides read TGCAGTGCAATTGGACTAGCGTGGGATACGCAGTATTTT. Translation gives CSAIGLAWDTQYF.

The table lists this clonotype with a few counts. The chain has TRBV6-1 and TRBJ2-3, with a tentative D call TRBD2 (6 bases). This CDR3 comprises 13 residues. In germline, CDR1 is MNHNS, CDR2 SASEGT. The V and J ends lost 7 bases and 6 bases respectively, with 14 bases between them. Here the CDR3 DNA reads TGTGCCAGCACCCTGGCCGGAGGGGATACGCAGTATTTT. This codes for CASTLAGGDTQYF.

CDR3 sequence reads: CASSNRERTGELFF. CDR3 coding DNA: TGTGCCAGCAGTAACAGGGAACGCACCGGGGAGCTGTTTTTT. This chain uses TRBV6-5 with TRBJ2-2; D might be TRBD1 (6 bases). The CDR3 runs 14 residues. V lost 5 bases, J lost 4 bases, and 11 bases lay in between. The germline gives CDR1 MNHEY, CDR2 SVGAGI.

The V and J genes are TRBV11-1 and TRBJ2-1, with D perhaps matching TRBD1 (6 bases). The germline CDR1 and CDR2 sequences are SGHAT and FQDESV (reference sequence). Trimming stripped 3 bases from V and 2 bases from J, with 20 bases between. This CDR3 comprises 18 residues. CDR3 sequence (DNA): TGTGCCAGCAGCTTTGCCCCCGCGCAGGGGCGAACCTACAATGAGCAGTTCTTC. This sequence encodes CASSFAPAQGRTYNEQFF.

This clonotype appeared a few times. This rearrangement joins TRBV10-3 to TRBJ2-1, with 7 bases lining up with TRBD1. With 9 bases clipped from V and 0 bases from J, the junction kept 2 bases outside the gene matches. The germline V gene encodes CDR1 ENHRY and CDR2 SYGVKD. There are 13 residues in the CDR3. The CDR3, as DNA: TGTGCCATACAGGGGAGCTCCTACAATGAGCAGTTCTTC. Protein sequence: CAIQGSSYNEQFF.

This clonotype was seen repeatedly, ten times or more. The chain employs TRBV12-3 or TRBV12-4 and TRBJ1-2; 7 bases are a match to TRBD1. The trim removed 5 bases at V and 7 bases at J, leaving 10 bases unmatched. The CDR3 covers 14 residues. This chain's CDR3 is CASSPGQNHLGYTF. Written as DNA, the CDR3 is TGTGCCAGCAGTCCGGGACAGAACCACCTTGGCTACACCTTC.

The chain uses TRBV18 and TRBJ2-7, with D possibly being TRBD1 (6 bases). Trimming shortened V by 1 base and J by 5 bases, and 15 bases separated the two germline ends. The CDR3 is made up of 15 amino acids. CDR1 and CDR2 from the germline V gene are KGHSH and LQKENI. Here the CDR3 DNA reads TGTGCCAGCTCACCACTTGGGCCAGGGGAACACGAGCAGTACTTC. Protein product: CASSPLGPGEHEQYF.

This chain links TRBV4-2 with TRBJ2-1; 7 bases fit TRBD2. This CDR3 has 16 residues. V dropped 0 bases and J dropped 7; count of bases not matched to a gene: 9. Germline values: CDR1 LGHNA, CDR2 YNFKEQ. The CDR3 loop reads CASSQDLVGGSNEQFF. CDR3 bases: TGTGCCAGCAGCCAAGATCTGGTCGGGGGGTCAAATGAGCAGTTCTTC.

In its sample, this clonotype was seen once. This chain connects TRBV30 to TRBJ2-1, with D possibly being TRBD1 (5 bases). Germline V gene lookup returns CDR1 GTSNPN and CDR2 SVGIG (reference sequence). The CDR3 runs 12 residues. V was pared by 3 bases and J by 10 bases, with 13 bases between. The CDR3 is CAWRSRGYEQFF. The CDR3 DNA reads TGTGCCTGGAGGTCTAGGGGATACGAGCAGTTCTTC.

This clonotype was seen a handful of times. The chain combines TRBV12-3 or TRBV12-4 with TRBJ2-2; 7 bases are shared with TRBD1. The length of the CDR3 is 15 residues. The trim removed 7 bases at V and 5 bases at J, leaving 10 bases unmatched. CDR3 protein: CASTPGQTYTGELFF. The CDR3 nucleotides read TGTGCCAGCACCCCGGGACAGACCTATACCGGGGAGCTGTTTTTT.

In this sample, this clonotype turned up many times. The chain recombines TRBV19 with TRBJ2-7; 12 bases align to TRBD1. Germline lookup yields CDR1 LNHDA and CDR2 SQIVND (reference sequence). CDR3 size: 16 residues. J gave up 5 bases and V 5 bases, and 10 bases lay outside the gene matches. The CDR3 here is CASSPRGQGASNEQYF. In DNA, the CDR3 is TGTGCCAGTAGTCCGAGGGGACAGGGGGCCTCGAACGAGCAGTACTTC. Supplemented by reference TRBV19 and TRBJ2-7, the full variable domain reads DGGITQSPKYLFRKEGQNVTLSCEQNLNHDAMYWYRQDPGQGLRLIYYSQIVNDFQKGDIAEGYSVSREKKESFPLTVTSAQKNPTAFYLCASSPRGQGASNEQYFGPGTRLTVT.

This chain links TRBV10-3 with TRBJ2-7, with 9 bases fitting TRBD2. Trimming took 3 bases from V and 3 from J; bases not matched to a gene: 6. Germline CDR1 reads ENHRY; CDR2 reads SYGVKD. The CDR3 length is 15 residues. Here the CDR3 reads CAISDETSGDYEQYF. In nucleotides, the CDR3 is TGTGCCATCAGTGATGAGACTAGCGGAGACTACGAGCAGTACTTC.